Listed below are T cell receptor beta chains from one sample, sequenced in a study of beta chain features in type 1 diabetes. Generated by immunoSEQ multiplex PCR, the TCRdb table keeps only in-frame clones and is missing some. The sample lists about 620,000 clones, roughly a sixth seen once, with about 0.087% in the top ten. Sequenced sample: naive CD4+ T cells from blood. These receptors were taken from a man between 18 and 29 years old in good health. Each CDR3 is given with its conserved first and last residue. The D gene is left open where the match is weak. The listing skips clone size in some rows; elsewhere it reads once, few, many or a size class.

>14|TRBJ1-2|TRBV10-3|-|TRBD1
CAISAETGGFGYTF
TGTGCCATCAGTGCGGAGACAGGGGGCTTTGGCTACACCTTC
>14|TRBJ2-3|TRBV5-4|few|-
CASSLPPRPDTQYF
TGTGCCAGCAGCTTGCCGCCTAGGCCAGATACGCAGTATTTT
>15|TRBJ2-1|TRBV7-2|-|-
CASRTRSISYNEQFF
TGTGCCAGCAGGACCCGATCGATCTCCTACAATGAGCAGTTCTTC
>16|TRBJ2-5|TRBV7-9|few|TRBD2
CASSRGLAGEGETQYF
TGTGCCAGCAGCCGAGGACTAGCGGGAGAGGGAGAGACCCAGTACTTC
>12|TRBJ2-3|TRBV29-1|-|TRBD2
CSVATSGLSQYF
TGCAGCGTCGCTACTAGCGGGCTATCGCAGTATTTT
>14|TRBJ2-3|TRBV7-2|few|TRBD1
CASSLDRGTDTQYF
TGTGCCAGCAGCTTAGACAGGGGAACAGATACGCAGTATTTT
>13|TRBJ1-4|TRBV19|few|-
CASSFGQPEKLFF
TGTGCCAGTAGTTTCGGACAGCCCGAAAAACTGTTTTTT
>16|TRBJ2-3|TRBV7-9|few|TRBD1
CASSRWGTGVTDTQYF
TGTGCCAGCAGCCGTTGGGGGACAGGGGTAACAGATACGCAGTATTTT
>15|TRBJ1-1|TRBV19|few|-
CASSPRQVLNTEAFF
TGTGCCAGTAGTCCCAGACAGGTCCTGAACACTGAAGCTTTCTTT
>13|TRBJ2-3|TRBV30|few|-
CAWSSSNTDTQYF
TGTGCCTGGAGTTCGTCTAACACAGATACGCAGTATTTT
>15|TRBJ2-1|TRBV11-2|few|-
CASSLGRGPYNEQFF
TGTGCCAGCAGCTTAGGCAGGGGCCCCTACAATGAGCAGTTCTTC
>14|TRBJ1-4|TRBV9|-|TRBD1
CASSNRGVGEKLFF
TGTGCCAGCAGCAACAGGGGGGTTGGAGAAAAACTGTTTTTT
>15|TRBJ2-7|TRBV14|-|TRBD2
CASSHTSGRTYEQYF
TGTGCCAGCAGCCATACTAGCGGGAGGACCTACGAGCAGTACTTC
>15|TRBJ2-7|TRBV5-6|-|TRBD2
CASSLPGLAGYEQYF
TGTGCCAGCAGCCTACCGGGACTAGCGGGCTACGAGCAGTACTTC
>16|TRBJ2-1|TRBV27|-|TRBD2
CASIKLAGGTYNEQFF
TGTGCCAGCATAAAGCTAGCGGGAGGAACCTACAATGAGCAGTTCTTC
>17|TRBJ2-5|TRBV18|few|TRBD2
CASSRTSGSPLQETQYF
TGTGCCAGCTCACGGACTAGCGGGAGCCCTCTCCAAGAGACCCAGTACTTC
>15|TRBJ2-1|TRBV27|few|-
CASSFSLSSYNEQFF
TGTGCCAGCAGTTTTTCCCTTAGCTCCTACAATGAGCAGTTCTTC
>15|TRBJ2-7|TRBV6-5|-|-
CASTYRGIRAYEQYF
TGTGCCAGCACCTACCGGGGAATTCGGGCCTACGAGCAGTACTTC
>13|TRBJ1-1|TRBV25-1|-|-
CASSEQVNTEAFF
TGTGCCAGCAGTGAACAGGTGAACACTGAAGCTTTCTTT
>14|TRBJ1-4|TRBV27|-|-
CASRKTVANEKLFF
TGTGCCAGCCGAAAGACAGTTGCGAATGAAAAACTGTTTTTT
>12|TRBJ1-3|TRBV19|few|-
CASSVRMDTIYF
TGTGCCAGTAGTGTCCGCATGGACACCATATATTTT
>21|TRBJ2-6|TRBV27|-|-
CASSLSTVLLSAHSGANVLTF
TGTGCCAGCAGTTTATCCACAGTGTTACTGTCGGCCCACTCTGGGGCCAACGTCCTGACTTTC
>20|TRBJ2-7|TRBV15|few|TRBD1
CATSRERGKQGPSPVYEQYF
TGTGCCACCAGCAGAGAGAGGGGCAAACAGGGGCCAAGCCCGGTTTACGAGCAGTACTTC
>15|TRBJ2-2|TRBV5-1|-|-
CASSLGGPTSGELFF
TGCGCCAGCAGCTTGGGAGGGCCCACAAGCGGGGAGCTGTTTTTT
>10|TRBJ1-3|TRBV19|few|-
CATTGNTIYF
TGTGCCACGACAGGAAACACCATATATTTT
>15|TRBJ1-1|TRBV5-4|-|-
CASSPARNRAAEAFF
TGTGCCAGCAGTCCCGCCCGCAACAGGGCAGCTGAAGCTTTCTTT
>16|TRBJ1-2|TRBV9|few|TRBD1
CASSVYWAGQTGGYTF
TGTGCCAGCAGCGTATACTGGGCGGGACAGACGGGTGGCTACACCTTC